Below, 27 T cell receptor beta chains from the same sample are listed, as sequenced in a study of CD8 T cells in ankylosing spondylitis. TCRdb called the 5' RACE reads again in MiXCR, with one record for every CDR3 protein. This table has more than 30,000 distinct CDR3 sequences, approximately 10% appearing once. The sequenced sample was synovial fluid, either unsorted or a sorted T cell fraction (not recorded which). These receptor sequences come from a male donor with ankylosing spondylitis.

The rearrangement joins TRBV7-8 to TRBJ2-3, with TRBD1 matching over 8 bases. After removal of 5 bases from V and 6 bases from J, the junction contained 7 bases not matched to a gene. CDR1 and CDR2 from the germline V gene are SGHVS and FQNEAQ. This CDR3 contains 14 residues. The CDR3 DNA reads as TGTGCCAGCAGCGGACAGGGTATTTGGGATACGCAGTATTTT. Amino acid sequence: CASSGQGIWDTQYF.

This clonotype was counted at least ten times. The chain combines TRBV10-3 with TRBJ1-6, with 8 bases lining up with TRBD1. Germline CDR1 ENHRY, CDR2 SYGVKD. This CDR3 has 14 amino acids. V dropped 10 bases and J dropped 8; count of bases not matched to a gene: 10. This CDR3 is CATHRDRTDSPLHF. The CDR3, as DNA: TGTGCCACGCATCGGGACAGGACGGATTCACCCCTCCACTTT.

V usage is TRBV4-3 and J usage is TRBJ2-1; D gene ambiguous. There are 16 residues in the CDR3. Germline lookup yields CDR1 LGHNA and CDR2 YSLEER. The V gene lost 0 bases and the J gene lost 8 bases, with 17 bases spanning the gap. This CDR3 reads CASSQDRSRFLHEQFF. The CDR3 DNA reads as TGCGCCAGCAGCCAAGACAGGAGCCGCTTCCTACATGAGCAGTTCTTC.

This clonotype was counted ten times or more. The genes are TRBV9 and TRBJ2-3; D gene ambiguous. Germline V gene sequence: CDR1 SGDLS, CDR2 YYNGEE. Trimming shortened V by 0 bases and J by 0 bases, and 8 bases separated the two germline ends. CDR3 length equals 15 residues. The CDR3 protein is CASSVGWYSTDTQYF. In DNA, the CDR3 is TGTGCCAGCAGCGTAGGGTGGTATAGCACAGATACGCAGTATTTT.

The DNA for the CDR3 is TGTGCCAGCAGCTTAGGTACAACAGCCGGAGAGACCCAGTACTTC. Its protein product is CASSLGTTAGETQYF. J is TRBJ2-5 and V is TRBV7-2; D is unresolved. This CDR3 has 15 residues. Trimming shortened V by 1 base and J by 4 bases, and 13 bases separated the two germline ends. The V gene's germline CDR1 is SGHTA and CDR2 FQGNSA.

This clonotype was seen a few times. This chain links TRBV27 with TRBJ2-7; possibly TRBD1 for D (5 bases). This CDR3 is 14 amino acids long. Germline CDR1 MNHEY, CDR2 SMNVEV (reference sequence). V lost 6 bases to trimming and J lost 6 bases, with 18 bases between them. In DNA form, the CDR3 reads TGTGCCAGCAGAGATCAGGGTTCTCCCTCCGAGCAGTACTTC. It codes for CASRDQGSPSEQYF.

The chain is built from TRBV11-3 and TRBJ2-7; D call uncertain. Looked up from germline, CDR1 is SGHNT and CDR2 is YENEEA. CDR3 length: 15 amino acids. The ends were cut back, 5 bases at V and 0 bases at J, with 14 bases in the middle. This chain's CDR3 is CASSLRGSSSYEQYF. CDR3 DNA sequence: TGTGCCAGCAGCCTCCGTGGTAGCAGCTCCTACGAGCAGTACTTC.

The CDR3 nucleotides read TGTGCCAGCAGCCCCGCAGAGCGGGCGAACACCGGGGAGCTGTTTTTT. It yields the protein CASSPAERANTGELFF. The rearrangement joins TRBV7-8 to TRBJ2-2, with D perhaps matching TRBD2 (6 bases). The CDR3 sequence is 16 residues long. V was shortened by 5 bases and J by 0 bases, with 13 bases between the two germline ends. Per the germline V gene, CDR1 is SGHVS and CDR2 is FQNEAQ.

This clonotype was seen at least ten times. V usage is TRBV29-1 and J usage is TRBJ2-5; D unclear. Germline V CDR1 and CDR2: SQVTM, ANQGSEA. The ends were cut back, 6 bases at V and 2 bases at J, with 10 bases in the middle. The CDR3 loop spans 12 amino acids. For the CDR3, the DNA is TGCAGCGTGTTTGGGTTTCAAGAGACCCAGTACTTC. Translation: CSVFGFQETQYF.

This clonotype was recorded a few times. The rearrangement links TRBV14 to TRBJ2-3; 8 bases are a match to TRBD2. The CDR3 consists of 15 residues. V lost 0 bases, J lost 7 bases, and 6 bases stayed unmatched. Germline assignment: CDR1 SGHDN and CDR2 FVKESK. CDR3 bases: TGTGCCAGCAGCCAAGATAGGACTAGCAGATATACGCAGTATTTT. Translation gives CASSQDRTSRYTQYF.

This clonotype was seen at least ten times. The chain employs TRBV7-2 and TRBJ2-5; 9 positions match TRBD2. CDR1 and CDR2 (germline): SGHTA, FQGNSA. The CDR3 totals 15 residues. J was trimmed by 5 bases and V by 5 bases; bases with no gene match: 9. CDR3 nucleotides: TGTGCCAGCAGCCTTGGTGCGGGAGGGCCGGAGACCCAGTACTTC. This translates into CASSLGAGGPETQYF.

This clonotype was counted many times. The rearrangement uses TRBV7-6 and TRBJ1-1; D unresolved. V was cut by 5 bases and J by 6 bases, with 13 bases left in between. Germline V gene sequence: CDR1 SGHVS, CDR2 FNYEAQ. The CDR3 is 13 residues long. CDR3 sequence (DNA): TGTGCCAGCAGCCAAGGACGGTCAGCTGAAGCTTTCTTT. Its protein is CASSQGRSAEAFF.

A few counts support this clonotype. The chain employs TRBV18 and TRBJ1-1; D might be TRBD1 (5 bases). The germline V gene encodes CDR1 KGHSH and CDR2 LQKENI. Trimming removed 3 bases at V and 8 bases at J, with 13 bases between. This CDR3 region has 13 residues. The CDR3 DNA follows: TGTGCCAGCTCACCGCCAAGGCGGGGCGAAGCTTTCTTT. As protein: CASSPPRRGEAFF.

The chain uses TRBV28 and TRBJ1-5; D not certain. The V and J ends lost 2 bases and 3 bases respectively, with 11 bases between them. This CDR3 region has 15 residues. The germline V gene encodes CDR1 MDHEN and CDR2 SYDVKM. Here the CDR3 DNA reads TGTGCCAGCAGTTTAGCGGACTGGCTCAATCAGCCCCAGCATTTT. It codes for CASSLADWLNQPQHF. Combining the CDR3 with reference TRBV28 and TRBJ1-5 gives the whole variable domain DVKVTQSSRYLVKRTGEKVFLECVQDMDHENMFWYRQDPGLGLRLIYFSYDVKMKEKGDIPEGYSVSREKKERFSLILESASTNQTSMYLCASSLADWLNQPQHFGDGTRLSIL.

Ten or more counts support this clonotype. The rearrangement links TRBV29-1 to TRBJ2-5; 8 nucleotides line up with TRBD1. CDR1 is SQVTM, CDR2 ANQGSEA, per germline. The V gene end was trimmed by 7 bases and the J gene end by 4 bases; junction bases not matched to a gene: 20. The CDR3 spans 17 residues. The CDR3 sequence is CSDIGRLRGQVGETQYF. CDR3 nucleotides: TGCAGCGACATAGGCCGTCTCAGGGGGCAGGTGGGAGAGACCCAGTACTTC.

The CDR3 here is CASSRDSGAGEKLFF. CDR3 nucleotides: TGTGCCAGCAGCCGAGACTCGGGGGCGGGAGAAAAACTGTTTTTT. The chain couples TRBV7-2 to TRBJ1-4; maybe TRBD1 (6 bases). Germline V gene data show CDR1 as SGHTA and CDR2 as FQGNSA. Trimming shortened V by 5 bases and J by 8 bases, and 18 bases separated the two germline ends. This CDR3 comprises 15 residues.

This clonotype has a handful of counts. A read error may produce the germline difference seen at one junction end. The V call is TRBV2, the J call TRBJ1-2, with 9 positions matching TRBD1. The length of the CDR3 is 15 residues. Germline V CDR1 and CDR2: SNHLY, FYNNEI. The CDR3 region has the DNA TGTGCCAGCAGAGAAGGGACAGGGTCTAACTATGGCTACACCTTC. It encodes CASREGTGSNYGYTF.

This clonotype was observed many times. The chain links TRBV7-3 to TRBJ2-3, with D possibly being TRBD2 (6 bases). This CDR3 comprises 15 residues. Germline CDR1 and CDR2: SGHTA and FQGTGA. Deletions cut 5 bases from V and 0 bases from J, with 12 bases between. CDR3 sequence (DNA): TGTGCCAGCAGCCCCGGGACTCTGAGCACAGATACGCAGTATTTT. This gives the protein CASSPGTLSTDTQYF.

Only a few counts were recorded for this clonotype. The chain combines TRBV20-1 with TRBJ2-7; D perhaps matches TRBD2 (5 bases). CDR3 length: 15 amino acids. Germline loops: CDR1 DFQATT, CDR2 SNEGSKA (reference sequence). Trimming removed 5 bases from V and 3 bases from J, with 20 bases in between. The CDR3 here is CSASPGLGVNYEQYF. The CDR3 region has the DNA TGCAGTGCTTCTCCGGGATTAGGAGTTAACTACGAGCAGTACTTC.

Many counts were recorded for this clonotype. The rearrangement links TRBV25-1 to TRBJ2-1; 9 bases fit TRBD2. CDR1 and CDR2 (germline): MGHDK, SYGVNS. The CDR3 totals 13 residues. The ends lost 6 bases at V and 8 bases at J; junction bases unmatched: 5. The CDR3 loop is CASSSSGNDEQFF. The CDR3 coding sequence is TGTGCCAGCAGCTCTAGCGGGAACGATGAGCAGTTCTTC.

This clonotype was seen repeatedly, ten times or more. V is TRBV12-3 or TRBV12-4 and J is TRBJ2-5; D remains unclear. The CDR3 covers 11 residues. V lost 3 bases, J lost 2 bases, and 1 base lay in between. CDR3: CASSFQETQYF. The CDR3 coding sequence is TGTGCCAGCAGTTTTCAAGAGACCCAGTACTTC.

This clonotype was observed many times. The chain carries TRBV7-2 and TRBJ2-7, with D perhaps matching TRBD1 (5 bases). Germline V gene data show CDR1 as SGHTA and CDR2 as FQGNSA. The length of the CDR3 is 14 residues. Trimming stripped 2 bases from V and 2 bases from J, with 10 bases between. Here the CDR3 reads CASSLTGSAYEQYF. Here the CDR3 DNA reads TGTGCCAGCAGCTTAACAGGTTCGGCCTACGAGCAGTACTTC.

This clonotype was observed a few times. The CDR3 sequence is CASTPGEGPVGEQYF. As DNA, the CDR3 is TGTGCCAGTACCCCGGGGGAGGGCCCAGTGGGCGAGCAGTACTTC. The rearrangement joins TRBV19 to TRBJ2-7, with 7 bases identical to TRBD2. The V and J ends lost 7 bases and 6 bases, in that order; junction bases with no gene match: 15. This CDR3 is 15 amino acids long. CDR1 is LNHDA, CDR2 SQIVND, per germline (reference sequence).

The chain has TRBV7-9 and TRBJ2-6; tentative D call: TRBD2 (6 bases). Germline CDR1 and CDR2: SEHNR and FQNEAQ (reference sequence). V was clipped by 5 bases and J by 5 bases, with 16 bases between them. This CDR3 has 16 residues. CDR3 nucleotides: TGTGCCAGCAGCCGTCCGAGGAGGGTTAGGGCCAACGTCCTGACTTTC. Its protein product is CASSRPRRVRANVLTF.

The sample holds a few counts of this clonotype. This chain uses TRBV28 with TRBJ2-7; 13 positions agree with TRBD2. Germline V CDR1 and CDR2: MDHEN, SYDVKM. The CDR3 is 15 amino acids. The ends lost 2 bases at V and 6 bases at J; junction bases unmatched: 4. The CDR3 sequence: CASSLTGLAGSEQYF. The CDR3 nucleotides read TGTGCCAGCAGTTTAACGGGACTAGCGGGAAGCGAGCAGTACTTC.

This clonotype was recorded many times. V usage is TRBV7-3 and J usage is TRBJ1-2; 7 bases are a match to TRBD1. V shed 5 bases, J shed 8 bases, and the junction held 8 bases outside the gene matches. The CDR3 runs to 13 residues. CDR1 is SGHTA and CDR2 is FQGTGA in the germline V gene. The CDR3 loop reads CASSVFEGGGYTF. CDR3 bases: TGTGCCAGCAGCGTATTCGAAGGGGGCGGCTACACCTTC. Full variable domain (outside the CDR3, taken from reference TRBV7-3 and TRBJ1-2): GAGVSQTPSNKVTEKGKYVELRCDPISGHTALYWYRQSLGQGPEFLIYFQGTGAADDSGLPNDRFFAVRPEGSVSTLKIQRTERGDSAVYLCASSVFEGGGYTFGSGTRLTVV.

This clonotype was seen more than once but under ten times. The chain carries TRBV7-9 and TRBJ1-5, with D possibly TRBD1 on 6 matching bases. The V end lost 5 bases, the J end lost 2 bases, and 16 bases lay between the germline ends. The germline V gene has CDR1 SEHNR and CDR2 FQNEAQ (reference sequence). The CDR3 has 16 amino acids. CDR3 sequence (DNA): TGTGCCAGCAGCAAACAGGGTTCCCGTGGCAATCAGCCCCAGCATTTT. Translation: CASSKQGSRGNQPQHF.